The 13 T cell receptor beta chains below come from one sample, sequenced in a study of shared clonotypes between healthy human individuals. Here immunoSEQ multiplex PCR was the method, and the copy in TCRdb shows in-frame clones only, minus some. Of about 700,000 clones in the sample, approximately 74% were seen once. Sequenced material: memory CD4+ T cells sorted from blood. The subset was: CD45RA-negative fraction. These receptors all stem from a woman aged 30 to 39 in good health.

This clone appeared once. This is likely an artifact of a read error, given a far larger clone one base away. The chain links TRBV10-3 to TRBJ2-3; D gene ambiguous. The CDR3 has 13 residues. Germline-derived CDR1 and CDR2 are ENHRY and SYGVKD. Trimming cost V 2 bases and J 1 base, with 4 bases left between them. In DNA, the CDR3 is TGTGCCATCAGTGAGCCAGGCACAGATACGCAGTATTTT. It yields the protein CAISEPGTDTQYF.

This chain uses TRBV28 with TRBJ2-1; D might be TRBD2 (6 bases). Germline V lookup: CDR1 MDHEN, CDR2 SYDVKM. CDR3 size: 15 residues. The germline V and J ends were trimmed by 6 bases and 5 bases, with 17 bases remaining between them. This chain's CDR3 is CASSQGVWTNNEQFF. Here the CDR3 DNA reads TGTGCCAGCAGCCAGGGTGTATGGACTAACAATGAGCAGTTCTTC. Supplemented by reference TRBV28 and TRBJ2-1, the full variable domain reads DVKVTQSSRYLVKRTGEKVFLECVQDMDHENMFWYRQDPGLGLRLIYFSYDVKMKEKGDIPEGYSVSREKKERFSLILESASTNQTSMYLCASSQGVWTNNEQFFGPGTRLTVL.

This clone was recorded once. The chain employs TRBV14 and TRBJ2-5; possibly TRBD1 for D (7 bases). The V and J ends lost 2 bases and 5 bases respectively, with 12 bases between them. In germline, CDR1 is SGHDN, CDR2 FVKESK. CDR3 length: 14 residues. In DNA form, the CDR3 reads TGTGCCAGCAGCCAAAGGACAGGAGGGGAGACCCAGTACTTC. The encoded protein is CASSQRTGGETQYF.

Comment on this clone: This may be a read error: a much more frequent sequence differs by one nucleotide. The chain recombines TRBV6-6 with TRBJ1-1; D is unresolved. The CDR3 has 12 amino acids. From germline, CDR1 is MNHNY and CDR2 SVGAGI (reference sequence). The V gene lost 2 bases and the J gene lost 1 base, with 2 bases spanning the gap. The CDR3, as DNA: TGTGCCAGCAGTTACGAGAACACTGAAGCTTTCTTT. As protein: CASSYENTEAFF.

The chain carries TRBV19 and TRBJ2-7; TRBD1 matches 10 bases. CDR1 and CDR2 (germline): LNHDA, SQIVND (reference sequence). J was trimmed by 5 bases and V by 5 bases; bases with no gene match: 6. The CDR3 spans 14 residues. The DNA of the CDR3 is TGTGCCAGTAGTCCAAGACAGGGGGCTGACGAGCAGTACTTC. Its translation: CASSPRQGADEQYF.

Regarding this clone: Other DNA sequences from this sample encode an identical CDR3 as well. The gene calls are TRBV6-5 and TRBJ1-1; D might be TRBD1 (5 bases). Germline CDR1 and CDR2: MNHEY and SVGAGI. Deletions cut 5 bases from V and 1 base from J, with 11 bases between. The CDR3 is made up of 14 amino acids. The CDR3 DNA is TGTGCCAGCAGTGACAATCAGGGGAACACTGAAGCTTTCTTT. It specifies CASSDNQGNTEAFF.

The chain carries TRBV28 and TRBJ1-1, with D unclear. Germline V CDR1 and CDR2: MDHEN, SYDVKM. The V end lost 1 base, the J end lost 5 bases, and 17 bases lay between the germline ends. The CDR3 is made up of 16 amino acids. The CDR3 region is CASSLLGREGRTEAFF. CDR3 DNA sequence: TGTGCCAGCAGTTTATTAGGGCGGGAAGGGAGGACTGAAGCTTTCTTT.

The chain joins TRBV2 to TRBJ2-7, with D tentatively TRBD2 (5 bases). CDR1 and CDR2 from the germline V gene are SNHLY and FYNNEI. This CDR3 is 15 amino acids long. The V gene lost 7 bases and the J gene lost 3 bases, with 19 bases spanning the gap. The CDR3 coding sequence is TGTGCCAGCACTCTTTTGGCGGGCATCGGCTACGAGCAGTACTTC. Protein product: CASTLLAGIGYEQYF.

With regard to this clone: The same CDR3 also results from other DNA sequences found in this sample. The rearrangement uses TRBV2 and TRBJ1-5; perhaps TRBD1 as D (5 bases). Trimming pared 4 bases from V and 1 base from J, leaving 11 bases between. The CDR3 is 15 residues long. The germline gives CDR1 SNHLY, CDR2 FYNNEI. The CDR3 sequence: CASSGPGLSNQPQHF. The CDR3 DNA is TGTGCCAGCAGTGGGCCGGGGCTAAGCAATCAGCCCCAGCATTTT.

The chain combines TRBV28 with TRBJ1-1, with D possibly TRBD1 on 5 matching bases. Germline CDR1 and CDR2: MDHEN and SYDVKM. The length of the CDR3 is 15 residues. Trimming left V 6 bases short and J 4 bases short, with 18 bases between. The CDR3: CASSPIYPGGTEAFF. The CDR3 region has the DNA TGTGCCAGCAGCCCAATATATCCGGGGGGCACTGAAGCTTTCTTT.

The gene calls are TRBV7-9 and TRBJ2-1; no reliable D call. CDR1 and CDR2 (germline): SEHNR, FQNEAQ (reference sequence). The V end was cut by 5 bases, the J end by 8 bases, with 19 bases between. The CDR3 contains 15 residues. As DNA, the CDR3 is TGTGCCAGCAGCCTGGACCTTCCGGGTCTTGATGAGCAGTTCTTC. Its translation is CASSLDLPGLDEQFF.

V and J are TRBV21-1 and TRBJ2-1; the DNA was not used to check the table's D call, TRBD2. TRBV21-1 is designated a pseudogene. This CDR3 contains 10 residues. CDR3 region: CASSNPRQFF. In nucleotides, the CDR3 is TGTGCCAGCAGCAATCCTAGGCAGTTCTTC.

The chain joins TRBV4-1 to TRBJ2-2; D is unclear. Per the germline V gene, CDR1 is MGHRA and CDR2 is YSYEKL. The CDR3 has 17 residues. V gave up 1 base and J gave up 3 bases, with 15 bases separating them. The CDR3 coding sequence is TGCGCCAGCAGCCAAGTACGGGTAGGGATCGACACCGGGGAGCTGTTTTTT. Translating it yields CASSQVRVGIDTGELFF.